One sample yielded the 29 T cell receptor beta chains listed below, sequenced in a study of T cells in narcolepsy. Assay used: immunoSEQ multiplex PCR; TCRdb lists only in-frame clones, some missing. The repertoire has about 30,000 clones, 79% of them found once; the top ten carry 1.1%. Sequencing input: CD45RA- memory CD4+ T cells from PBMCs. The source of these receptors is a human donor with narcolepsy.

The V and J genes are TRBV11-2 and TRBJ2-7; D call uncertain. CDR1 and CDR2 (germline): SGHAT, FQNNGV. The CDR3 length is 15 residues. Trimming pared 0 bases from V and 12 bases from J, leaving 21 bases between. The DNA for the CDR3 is TGTGCCAGCAGCTTAGATTGGATTGGGAATAAACCCCTGTACTTC. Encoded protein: CASSLDWIGNKPLYF. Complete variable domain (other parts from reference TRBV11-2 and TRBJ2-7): EAGVAQSPRYKIIEKRQSVAFWCNPISGHATLYWYQQILGQGPKLLIQFQNNGVVDDSQLPKDRFSAERLKGVDSTLKIQPAKLEDSAVYLCASSLDWIGNKPLYFGPGTRLTVT.

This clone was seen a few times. The DNA for the CDR3 is TGTGCCAGCACCATCGATCCGGGCAAAACTGGGCCAAACTCCTACGAGCAGTACTTC. This encodes CASTIDPGKTGPNSYEQYF. This chain connects TRBV6-4 to TRBJ2-5; no clear D. Matching the DNA end better, TRBJ2-7 makes the J call doubtful. The CDR3 contains 19 residues. Germline V gene data show CDR1 as MRHNA and CDR2 as SNTAGT.

CDR3 sequence (DNA): TGTGCCAGCAGCTTACGGGGTACCGGAAACACCATATATTTT. It specifies CASSLRGTGNTIYF. V gene TRBV11-2 combines with J gene TRBJ1-3; D is uncertain. This CDR3 has 14 amino acids. The V gene's germline CDR1 is SGHAT and CDR2 FQNNGV. Trimming took off 2 bases at V and 4 bases at J, with 9 bases between the two ends. The full variable domain, completed using reference TRBV11-2 and TRBJ1-3, is EAGVAQSPRYKIIEKRQSVAFWCNPISGHATLYWYQQILGQGPKLLIQFQNNGVVDDSQLPKDRFSAERLKGVDSTLKIQPAKLEDSAVYLCASSLRGTGNTIYFGEGSWLTVV.

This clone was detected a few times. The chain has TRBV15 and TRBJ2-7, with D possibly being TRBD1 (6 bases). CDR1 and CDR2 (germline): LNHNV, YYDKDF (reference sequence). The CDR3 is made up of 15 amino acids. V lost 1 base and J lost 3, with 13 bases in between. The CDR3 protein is CATSRAQGTLYEQYF. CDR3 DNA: TGTGCCACCAGCAGAGCACAGGGAACTCTCTACGAGCAGTACTTC.

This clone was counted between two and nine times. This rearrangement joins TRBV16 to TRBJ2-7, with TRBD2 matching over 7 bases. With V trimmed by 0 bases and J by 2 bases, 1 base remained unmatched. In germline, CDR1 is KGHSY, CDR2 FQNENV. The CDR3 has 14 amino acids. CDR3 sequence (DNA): TGTGCCAGCAGCCAATCGCTAGCGGCCTACGAGCAGTACTTC. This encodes CASSQSLAAYEQYF.

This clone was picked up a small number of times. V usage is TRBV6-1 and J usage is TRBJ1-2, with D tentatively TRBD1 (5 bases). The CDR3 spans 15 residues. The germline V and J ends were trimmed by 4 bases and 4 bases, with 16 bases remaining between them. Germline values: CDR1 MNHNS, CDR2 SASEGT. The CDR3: CASSVGTGLVYGYTF. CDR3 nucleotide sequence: TGTGCCAGCAGTGTTGGGACGGGCCTCGTCTATGGCTACACCTTC.

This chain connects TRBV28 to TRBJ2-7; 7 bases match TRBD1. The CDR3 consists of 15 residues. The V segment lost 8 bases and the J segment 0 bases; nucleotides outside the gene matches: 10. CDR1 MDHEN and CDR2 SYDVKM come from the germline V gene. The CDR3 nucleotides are TGTGCCAGCGTGAGTTTAGGGGACAGCTCCTACGAGCAGTACTTC. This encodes CASVSLGDSSYEQYF. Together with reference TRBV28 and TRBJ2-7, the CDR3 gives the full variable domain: DVKVTQSSRYLVKRTGEKVFLECVQDMDHENMFWYRQDPGLGLRLIYFSYDVKMKEKGDIPEGYSVSREKKERFSLILESASTNQTSMYLCASVSLGDSSYEQYFGPGTRLTVT.

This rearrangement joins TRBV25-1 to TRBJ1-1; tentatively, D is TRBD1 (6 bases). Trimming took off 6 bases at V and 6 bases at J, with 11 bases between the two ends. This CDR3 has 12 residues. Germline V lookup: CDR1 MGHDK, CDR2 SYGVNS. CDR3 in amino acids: CASSKGVAEAFF. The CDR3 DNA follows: TGTGCCAGCAGCAAGGGGGTCGCTGAAGCTTTCTTT.

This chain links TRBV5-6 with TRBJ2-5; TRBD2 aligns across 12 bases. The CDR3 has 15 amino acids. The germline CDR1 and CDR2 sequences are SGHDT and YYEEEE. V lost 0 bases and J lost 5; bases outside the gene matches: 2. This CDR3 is CASSLELAGGETQYF. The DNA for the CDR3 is TGTGCCAGCAGCTTGGAACTAGCGGGAGGTGAGACCCAGTACTTC.

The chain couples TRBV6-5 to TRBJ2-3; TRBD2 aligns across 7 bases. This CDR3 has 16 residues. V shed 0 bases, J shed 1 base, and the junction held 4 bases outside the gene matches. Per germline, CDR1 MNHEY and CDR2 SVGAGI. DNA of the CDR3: TGTGCCAGCAGTTACTCGAGTCGGGGGGGCACAGATACGCAGTATTTT. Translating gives CASSYSSRGGTDTQYF.

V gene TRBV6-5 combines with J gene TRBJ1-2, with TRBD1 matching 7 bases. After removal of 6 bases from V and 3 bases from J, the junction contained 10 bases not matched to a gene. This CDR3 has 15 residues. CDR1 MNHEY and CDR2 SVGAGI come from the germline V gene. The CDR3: CASRPTDRVDYGYTF. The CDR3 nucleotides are TGTGCCAGCAGGCCAACTGACAGGGTAGACTATGGCTACACCTTC.

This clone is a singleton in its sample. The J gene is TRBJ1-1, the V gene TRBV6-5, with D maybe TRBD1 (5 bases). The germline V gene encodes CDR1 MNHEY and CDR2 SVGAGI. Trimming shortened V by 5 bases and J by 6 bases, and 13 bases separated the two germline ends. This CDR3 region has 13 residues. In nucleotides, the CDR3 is TGTGCCAGCAGTCGGCAGGGTACCGCTGAAGCTTTCTTT. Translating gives CASSRQGTAEAFF.

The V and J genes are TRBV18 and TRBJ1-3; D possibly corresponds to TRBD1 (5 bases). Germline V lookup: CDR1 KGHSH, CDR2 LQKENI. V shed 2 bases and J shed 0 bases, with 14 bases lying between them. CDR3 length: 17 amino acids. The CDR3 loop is CASSPSGGGSSGNTIYF. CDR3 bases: TGTGCCAGCTCACCATCGGGCGGGGGGAGCTCTGGAAACACCATATATTTT.

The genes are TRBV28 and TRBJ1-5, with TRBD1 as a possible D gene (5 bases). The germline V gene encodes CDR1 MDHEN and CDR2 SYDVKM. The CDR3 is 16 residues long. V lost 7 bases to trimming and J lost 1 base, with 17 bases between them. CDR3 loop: CASTIQGSGSNQPQHF. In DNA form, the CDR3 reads TGTGCCAGCACTATCCAGGGTAGCGGGAGCAATCAGCCCCAGCATTTT.

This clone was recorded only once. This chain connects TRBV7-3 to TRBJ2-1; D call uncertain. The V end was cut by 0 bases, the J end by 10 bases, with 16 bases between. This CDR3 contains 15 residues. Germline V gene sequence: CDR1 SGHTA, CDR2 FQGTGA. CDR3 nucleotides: TGTGCCAGCAGCTTAACGCACCACGGCCCCGAGGAGCAGTTCTTC. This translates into CASSLTHHGPEEQFF.

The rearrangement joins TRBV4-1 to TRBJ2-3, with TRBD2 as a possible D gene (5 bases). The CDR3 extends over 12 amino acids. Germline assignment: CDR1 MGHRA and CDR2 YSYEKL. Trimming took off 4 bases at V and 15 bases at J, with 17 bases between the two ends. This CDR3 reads CASSLPGLDLYF. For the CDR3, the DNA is TGCGCCAGCAGCCTTCCGGGATTAGATCTATATTTT.

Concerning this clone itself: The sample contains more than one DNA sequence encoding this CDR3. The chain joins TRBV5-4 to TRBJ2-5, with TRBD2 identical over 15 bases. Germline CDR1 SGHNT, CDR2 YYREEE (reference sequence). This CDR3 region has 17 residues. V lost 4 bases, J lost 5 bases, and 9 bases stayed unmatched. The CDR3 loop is CASSPGLAGGPEETQYF. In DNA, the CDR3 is TGTGCCAGCAGCCCTGGACTAGCGGGAGGGCCGGAGGAGACCCAGTACTTC.

Written as DNA, the CDR3 is TGTGCCAGCAACCCTAGCGGGAGGTCGACAGATACGCAGTATTTT. Encoded protein: CASNPSGRSTDTQYF. The chain employs TRBV7-2 and TRBJ2-3; 11 bases fit TRBD2. The trim removed 7 bases at V and 3 bases at J, leaving 6 bases unmatched. There are 15 residues in the CDR3. CDR1 is SGHTA and CDR2 is FQGNSA in the germline V gene.

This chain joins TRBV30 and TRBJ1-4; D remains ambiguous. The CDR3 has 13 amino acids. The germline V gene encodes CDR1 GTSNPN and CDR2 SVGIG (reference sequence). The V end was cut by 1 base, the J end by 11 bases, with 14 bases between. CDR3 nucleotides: TGTGCCTGGAGTGCGGTCCCAGTCTACAAACTGTTTTTT. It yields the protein CAWSAVPVYKLFF.

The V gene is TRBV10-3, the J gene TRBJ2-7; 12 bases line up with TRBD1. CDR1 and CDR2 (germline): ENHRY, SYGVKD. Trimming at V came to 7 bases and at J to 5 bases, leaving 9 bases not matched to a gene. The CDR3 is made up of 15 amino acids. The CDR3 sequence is CAITPGQGALDEQYF. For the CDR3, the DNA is TGTGCCATCACTCCGGGACAGGGGGCTCTGGACGAGCAGTACTTC.

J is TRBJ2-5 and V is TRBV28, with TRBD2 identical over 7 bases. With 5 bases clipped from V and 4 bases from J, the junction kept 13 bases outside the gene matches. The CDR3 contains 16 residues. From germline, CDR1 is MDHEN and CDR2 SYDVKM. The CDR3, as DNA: TGTGCCAGCAGTCCCTCGGCGGGAGTCCGCCGAGAGACCCAGTACTTC. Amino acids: CASSPSAGVRRETQYF.

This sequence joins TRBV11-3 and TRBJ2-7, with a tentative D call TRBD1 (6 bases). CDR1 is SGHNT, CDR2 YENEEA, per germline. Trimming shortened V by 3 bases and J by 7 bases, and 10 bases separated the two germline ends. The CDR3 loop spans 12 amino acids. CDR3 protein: CASSLGAREQYF. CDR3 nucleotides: TGTGCCAGCAGCTTGGGGGCGCGAGAGCAGTACTTC.

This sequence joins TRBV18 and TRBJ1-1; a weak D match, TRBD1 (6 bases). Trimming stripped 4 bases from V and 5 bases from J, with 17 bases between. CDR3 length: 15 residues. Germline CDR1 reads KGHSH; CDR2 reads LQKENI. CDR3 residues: CASSLGGHSGTEAFF. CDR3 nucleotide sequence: TGTGCCAGCTCACTAGGGGGACATTCGGGAACTGAAGCTTTCTTT.

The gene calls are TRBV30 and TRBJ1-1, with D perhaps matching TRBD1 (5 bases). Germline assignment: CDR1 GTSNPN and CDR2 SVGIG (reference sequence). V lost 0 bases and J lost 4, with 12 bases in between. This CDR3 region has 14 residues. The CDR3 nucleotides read TGTGCCTGGAGTGTGGGCAGGGCAAGCACTGAAGCTTTCTTT. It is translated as CAWSVGRASTEAFF.

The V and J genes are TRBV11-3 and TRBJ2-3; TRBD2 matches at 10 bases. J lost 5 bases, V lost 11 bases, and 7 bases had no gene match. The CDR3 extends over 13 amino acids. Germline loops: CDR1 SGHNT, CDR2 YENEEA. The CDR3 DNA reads TGTGCCGTAGGGGGACTAGCGCTAGATACGCAGTATTTT. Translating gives CAVGGLALDTQYF.

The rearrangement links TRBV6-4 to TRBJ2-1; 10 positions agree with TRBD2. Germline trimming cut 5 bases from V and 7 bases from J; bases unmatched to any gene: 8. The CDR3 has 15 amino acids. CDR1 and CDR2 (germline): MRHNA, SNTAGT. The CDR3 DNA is TGTGCCAGCAGTCCCCTAGCGGGAGCGTTAAATGAGCAGTTCTTC. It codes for CASSPLAGALNEQFF.

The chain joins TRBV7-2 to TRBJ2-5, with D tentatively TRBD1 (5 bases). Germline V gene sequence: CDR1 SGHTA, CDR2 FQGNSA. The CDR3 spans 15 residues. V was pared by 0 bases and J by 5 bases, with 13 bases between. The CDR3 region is CASSLAKTAWETQYF. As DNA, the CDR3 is TGTGCCAGCAGCTTAGCGAAGACAGCGTGGGAGACCCAGTACTTC.

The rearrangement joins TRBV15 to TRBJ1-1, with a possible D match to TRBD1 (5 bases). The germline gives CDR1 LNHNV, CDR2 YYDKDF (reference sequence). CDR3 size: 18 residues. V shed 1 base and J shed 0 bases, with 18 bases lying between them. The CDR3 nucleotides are TGTGCCACCAGCAGAGTTCCGGGTGGCAGGGCCATGAACACTGAAGCTTTCTTT. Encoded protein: CATSRVPGGRAMNTEAFF.

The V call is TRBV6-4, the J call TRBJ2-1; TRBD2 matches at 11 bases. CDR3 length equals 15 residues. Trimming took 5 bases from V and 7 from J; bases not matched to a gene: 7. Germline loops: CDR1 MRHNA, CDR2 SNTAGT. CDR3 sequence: CASSTLAGGQNEQFF. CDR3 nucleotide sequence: TGTGCCAGCAGTACTCTAGCGGGAGGACAAAATGAGCAGTTCTTC.